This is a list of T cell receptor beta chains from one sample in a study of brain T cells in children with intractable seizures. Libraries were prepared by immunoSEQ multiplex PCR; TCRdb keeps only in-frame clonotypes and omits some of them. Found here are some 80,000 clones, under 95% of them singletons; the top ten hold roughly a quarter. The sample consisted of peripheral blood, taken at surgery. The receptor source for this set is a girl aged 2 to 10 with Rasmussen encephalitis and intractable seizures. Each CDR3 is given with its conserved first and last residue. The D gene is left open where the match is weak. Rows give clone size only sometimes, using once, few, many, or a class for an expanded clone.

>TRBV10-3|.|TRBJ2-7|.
CAISSGGYYEQYF
TGTGCCATCTCATCAGGAGGGTACTACGAGCAGTACTTC
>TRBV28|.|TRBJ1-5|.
CASSLDPGPQPQHF
TGTGCCAGCAGTCTCGACCCGGGACCTCAGCCCCAGCATTTT
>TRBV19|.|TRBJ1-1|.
CASSISGSSNTEAFF
TGTGCCAGTAGTATATCCGGGAGCTCGAACACTGAAGCTTTCTTT
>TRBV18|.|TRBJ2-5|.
CASSRDRNQETQYF
TGTGCCAGCTCACGCGACAGGAACCAAGAGACCCAGTACTTC
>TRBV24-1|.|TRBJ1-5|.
CATSFGDQPQHF
TGTGCCACCAGTTTCGGGGATCAGCCCCAGCATTTT
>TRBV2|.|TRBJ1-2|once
CASIPGTVQNYGYTF
TGTGCCAGCATCCCGGGGACGGTGCAGAACTATGGCTACACCTTC
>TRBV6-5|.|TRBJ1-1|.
CASSSGPGRTEAFF
TGTGCCAGCAGTTCAGGGCCGGGAAGGACTGAAGCTTTCTTT
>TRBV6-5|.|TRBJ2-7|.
CASRGDFSYEQYF
TGTGCCAGCAGGGGGGACTTCTCCTACGAGCAGTACTTC
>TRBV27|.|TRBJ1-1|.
CARVARNTEAFF
TGTGCCAGGGTAGCTAGGAACACTGAAGCTTTCTTT
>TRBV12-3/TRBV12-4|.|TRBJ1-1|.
CASSGGIGIEAFF
TGTGCCAGCAGTGGTGGTATAGGAATTGAAGCTTTCTTT
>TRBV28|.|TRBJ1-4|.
CASRLGAKLFF
TGTGCCAGCCGCCTGGGGGCAAAACTGTTTTTT
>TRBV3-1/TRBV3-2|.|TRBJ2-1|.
CASRPGTAYNEQFF
TGTGCCAGCAGACCGGGGACGGCTTACAATGAGCAGTTCTTC
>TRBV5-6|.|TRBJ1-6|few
CASRRDDSPLHF
TGTGCTAGTCGGAGGGACGATTCACCCCTCCACTTT